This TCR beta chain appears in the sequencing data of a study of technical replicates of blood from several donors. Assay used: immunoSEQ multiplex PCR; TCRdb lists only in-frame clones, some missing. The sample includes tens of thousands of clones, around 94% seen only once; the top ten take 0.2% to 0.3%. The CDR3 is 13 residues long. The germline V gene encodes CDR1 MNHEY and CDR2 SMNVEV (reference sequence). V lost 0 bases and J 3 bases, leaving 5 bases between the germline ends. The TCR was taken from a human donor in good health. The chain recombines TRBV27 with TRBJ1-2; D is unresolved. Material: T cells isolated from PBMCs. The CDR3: CASSLSRYYGYTF. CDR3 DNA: TGTGCCAGCAGTTTATCGCGGTACTATGGCTACACCTTC.